This T cell receptor beta chain derives from a study of T cells in Graves' hyperthyroidism and ophthalmopathy. Details on this clonotype: The antigen is undetermined. The germline gene is not matched at one end of the junction; a read error may be the cause.

Whole-study results and caveats: It was a median approximately 7.1 months before onset that the model predicted ophthalmopathy. The majority of expanded thyroid clonotypes above 0.001 also appeared in blood.

The CDR3 contains 17 residues. The germline gives CDR1 SGHTA, CDR2 FQGNSA. Authors of the study amplified TCR beta CDR3 regions from RNA transcripts. First-round RT-PCR with HTBI primers amplified the TCR CDR3 region. TCRdb used MiXCR to reprocess the multiplex PCR reads, holding one entry per CDR3 protein. The sample includes about 58,000 distinct CDR3 sequences, 49% of them seen just once. V usage is TRBV7-2 and J usage is TRBJ1-3, with D maybe TRBD1 (5 bases). The sequence came from a woman aged 25 to 39 with Graves' ophthalmopathy. The sequenced sample was blood. CDR3 sequence (DNA): TGTGCCGGCAGCTTAGATGCACGGGGCCGCTCTGGAAACACCATATATTTT. It yields the protein CAGSLDARGRSGNTIYF.